The 8 T cell receptor beta chains reported below all come from one sample, sequenced in a study of OX40 agonist ivuxolimab in advanced cancers. Here immunoSEQ multiplex PCR was the method, and the copy in TCRdb shows in-frame clones only, minus some. The sample consists of about 79,000 clones, 75% to 95% of them appearing once. Sample: CD4+ or CD8+ T cells sorted from blood, taken in a trial of the OX40 agonist ivuxolimab. The receptors shown here come from an adult with an advanced solid tumor such as melanoma, head and neck, liver or kidney cancer.

The chain employs TRBV29-1 and TRBJ2-4; D perhaps matches TRBD2 (6 bases). The germline V gene encodes CDR1 SQVTM and CDR2 ANQGSEA. The V end lost 4 bases, the J end lost 2 bases, and 15 bases lay between the germline ends. The CDR3 runs 15 residues. The CDR3 nucleotides are TGCAGCGTTGTGGAGGGGCCGCAGACCAAAAACATTCAGTACTTC. It yields the protein CSVVEGPQTKNIQYF.

This clone showed up just a few times. This chain links TRBV6-1 with TRBJ1-6; the D is unclear. Between the trimmed V and J ends, which lost 1 base and 8 bases, there was a span of 12 bases. The CDR3 spans 15 residues. CDR1 MNHNS and CDR2 SASEGT come from the germline V gene. The CDR3 here is CASSEVWGFHSPLHF. Here the CDR3 DNA reads TGTGCCAGCAGTGAAGTATGGGGATTCCATTCACCCCTCCACTTT.

This clone was seen only once. The V and J genes are TRBV15 and TRBJ2-7; D is possibly TRBD2 (6 bases). This CDR3 region has 14 residues. V lost 5 bases and J lost 1, with 12 bases in between. CDR1 and CDR2 (germline): LNHNV, YYDKDF (reference sequence). The CDR3 is CATSRGTSSYEQYF. Here the CDR3 DNA reads TGTGCCACCAGCCGCGGGACCTCATCCTACGAGCAGTACTTC.

This chain joins TRBV6-4 and TRBJ2-2; TRBD1 matches at 8 bases. Per the germline V gene, CDR1 is MRHNA and CDR2 is SNTAGT. V lost 6 bases and J lost 7; bases outside the gene matches: 4. The CDR3 sequence is 13 residues long. For the CDR3, the DNA is TGTGCCAGCAGAAAGGACAGGGTCGGGGAGCTGTTTTTT. Encoded protein: CASRKDRVGELFF.

This sequence joins TRBV6-5 and TRBJ1-1; 7 bases line up with TRBD1. This CDR3 spans 13 amino acids. With V trimmed by 5 bases and J by 0 bases, 0 bases remained unmatched. Per the germline V gene, CDR1 is MNHEY and CDR2 is SVGAGI. CDR3 sequence reads: CASSRGLNTEAFF. CDR3 nucleotides: TGTGCCAGCAGTAGGGGGCTGAACACTGAAGCTTTCTTT.

The rearrangement joins TRBV9 to TRBJ1-2; possible D gene TRBD1, 6 bases. Germline V gene lookup returns CDR1 SGDLS and CDR2 YYNGEE. This CDR3 contains 16 residues. Between the trimmed V and J ends, which lost 0 bases and 7 bases, there was a span of 19 bases. The CDR3 DNA is TGTGCCAGCAGCGTAGGACTCACAGGGAGGGAAGGTGGCTACACCTTC. Translation gives CASSVGLTGREGGYTF.

The chain couples TRBV6-1 to TRBJ1-4; D is uncertain. Germline CDR1 reads MNHNS; CDR2 reads SASEGT. The CDR3 has 13 amino acids. The V and J ends lost 10 bases and 1 base respectively, with 10 bases between them. In DNA form, the CDR3 reads TGTGCCATTTCGTTGGGAACTAATGAAAAACTGTTTTTT. This gives the protein CAISLGTNEKLFF.

The rearrangement joins TRBV14 to TRBJ2-3; D is unclear. Trimming stripped 4 bases from V and 4 bases from J, with 15 bases between. The CDR3 has 15 amino acids. Germline V CDR1 and CDR2: SGHDN, FVKESK. The CDR3 is CASSPGSRRADTQYF. Here the CDR3 DNA reads TGTGCCAGCAGCCCCGGGTCTAGAAGAGCAGATACGCAGTATTTT.